The T cell receptor (beta chain) under discussion was sequenced for a study of PD-1 blockade in classical Hodgkin lymphoma. Profiled with immunoSEQ multiplex PCR; TCRdb holds only in-frame clones, not every one. The sample holds some 62,000 clones, about 91% seen once. Trimming stripped 4 bases from V and 2 bases from J, with 9 bases between. CDR1 and CDR2 (germline): SQVTM, ANQGSEA. The CDR3 sequence is 13 residues long. Each patient's relapse followed autologous stem cell transplantation, and brentuximab vedotin exposure varied. The receptor comes from a human donor with classical Hodgkin lymphoma. The source material was peripheral blood mononuclear cells (PBMCs), sampled at baseline. V usage is TRBV29-1 and J usage is TRBJ1-3; possible D gene TRBD1, 6 bases. The CDR3 DNA follows: TGCAGCGTTGGGGCAGGGGCTGGAAACACCATATATTTT. Translating it yields CSVGAGAGNTIYF.